Listed below are T cell receptor beta chains from one sample, sequenced in a study of cytomegalovirus exposure and HLA in healthy donors. The assay was immunoSEQ multiplex PCR, and TCRdb's table has in-frame clones only and misses some. Among approximately 130,000 clones, around 72% were seen once, and the ten largest hold approximately 4.2%. Input material: PBMCs. Every receptor here comes from a middle-aged man in good health and CMV-seropositive. Each CDR3 is given with its conserved first and last residue. The order of the fields is D gene, clone size, V gene, J gene, CDR3 DNA, CDR3 protein. D genes are given only for firm matches. Rows may omit the clone size; those that give it use once, few, many or a size class.

TRBD2,NA,TRBV7-6,TRBJ2-1,TGTGCCAGCAGCTTAGGCGGGGGATACAATGAGCAGTTCTTC,CASSLGGGYNEQFF
NA,NA,TRBV5-4,TRBJ2-1,TGTGCCAGCAGCTTTCTTGTCACAAACTACAATGAGCAGTTCTTC,CASSFLVTNYNEQFF
NA,NA,TRBV12-5,TRBJ2-3,TGTGCTAGTGCCCGGGGTGGCAACACAGATACGCAGTATTTT,CASARGGNTDTQYF
NA,once,TRBV5-1,TRBJ1-1,TGCGCCAGCAGCTTGGGGACGCAGAGGGACACTGAAGCTTTCTTT,CASSLGTQRDTEAFF
NA,NA,TRBV5-5,TRBJ2-6,TGTGCCAGCAGTCTGTGGGGGCCTGGGGCCAACGTCCTGACTTTC,CASSLWGPGANVLTF
NA,NA,TRBV29-1,TRBJ2-7,TGCAGCGTTGTGCAGTCCTACGAGCAGTACTTC,CSVVQSYEQYF
TRBD2,NA,TRBV5-1,TRBJ2-3,TGCGCCAGCAGCTTCGGGACTAGCGGGAGGCCTAGCACAGATACGCAGTATTTT,CASSFGTSGRPSTDTQYF
TRBD2,NA,TRBV7-2,TRBJ2-2,TGTGCCAGCAGCTGGGGGACTAGCGGGGGTACGGGGCTGTTTTTT,CASSWGTSGGTGLFF
NA,NA,TRBV5-1,TRBJ2-6,TGCGCCAGCAGCACTGGACAGCCCTCTGGGGCCAACGTCCTGACTTTC,CASSTGQPSGANVLTF
NA,NA,TRBV7-2,TRBJ1-4,TGTGCCAGCAGCCCTTCCCCGGGACTGATTAATGAAAAACTGTTTTTT,CASSPSPGLINEKLFF
NA,NA,TRBV9,TRBJ1-1,TGTGCCAGCAGCGTACAGCGAGGGCATCGCGGGGGGGTAATAGATGAAGCTTTCTTT,CASSVQRGHRGGVIDEAFF
NA,NA,TRBV7-2,TRBJ2-2,TGTGCCAGCAGCTTAGTGGTTAGCCGTGGCGCCGGGGAGCTGTTTTTT,CASSLVVSRGAGELFF
NA,NA,TRBV7-9,TRBJ1-6,TGTGCCAGCAGCTCGACGGAAATATGGGGCGGTTCACCCCTCCACTTT,CASSSTEIWGGSPLHF
TRBD1,NA,TRBV6-6,TRBJ2-7,TGTGCCAGCAGCTCTGGCGGGACAGGGAACTACGAGCAGTACTTC,CASSSGGTGNYEQYF
NA,NA,TRBV6-5,TRBJ1-3,TGTGCCAGCAGTTATCCAGGTGGAAACACCATATATTTT,CASSYPGGNTIYF
TRBD1,NA,TRBV6-1,TRBJ2-1,TGTGCCAGCAGTGAAGAAACAGGGGGGTACAATGAGCAGTTCTTC,CASSEETGGYNEQFF
NA,NA,TRBV21-1,TRBJ1-1,TGTGCCAGCATCTTGGGGAAGGGTCTGTTAGAGGGCACTGAAGCTTTCTTT,CASILGKGLLEGTEAFF
TRBD1,NA,TRBV28,TRBJ2-2,TGTGCCAGCAACCCCCCGACCAGGACAGGGGTCACCGGGGAGCTGTTTTTT,CASNPPTRTGVTGELFF
TRBD1,NA,TRBV5-1,TRBJ2-6,TGCGCCAGCAGCTTGGATAGGCCAACAGGGGGTTCTGGGGCCAACGTCCTGACTTTC,CASSLDRPTGGSGANVLTF
TRBD1,NA,TRBV19,TRBJ1-2,TGTGCCAGTAGCCGGACAGGGGAATACTATGGCTACACCTTC,CASSRTGEYYGYTF
NA,few,TRBV2,TRBJ1-4,TGTGCCAGCAGTCAGTGGGGCTTAACTAATGAAAAACTGTTTTTT,CASSQWGLTNEKLFF
NA,few,TRBV5-1,TRBJ1-4,TGCGCCAGCAGCTCGGACAGCACGAATGAAAAACTGTTTTTT,CASSSDSTNEKLFF
TRBD1,NA,TRBV10-2,TRBJ1-5,TGCGCCAGCAGTGACCGGACAGGGCAAAGTCAGCCCCAGCATTTT,CASSDRTGQSQPQHF
NA,NA,TRBV7-3,TRBJ2-3,TGTGCCAGCAGCTTATCGCGGGGCACAGATACGCAGTATTTT,CASSLSRGTDTQYF
NA,NA,TRBV23-1,TRBJ2-1,TGCGCCAAACATAGCGGTACCTACAATGAGCAGTTCTTC,CAKHSGTYNEQFF
NA,NA,TRBV7-3,TRBJ2-3,TGTGCCAGCAGCCCAGGCCAGGGGACAGATACGCAGTATTTT,CASSPGQGTDTQYF
TRBD1,NA,TRBV7-6,TRBJ1-3,TGTGCCAGCAGCTTTGGGACAGGGCGAGCTGGAAACACCATATATTTT,CASSFGTGRAGNTIYF
TRBD1,NA,TRBV5-1,TRBJ2-7,TGCGCCAGCCAACCGACAGGGGGCTCCTACGAGCAGTACTTC,CASQPTGGSYEQYF
TRBD2,NA,TRBV11-2,TRBJ2-3,TGTGCCAGCGGTGATTCCGGGGGGGCTGTAGATACGCAGTATTTT,CASGDSGGAVDTQYF
NA,NA,TRBV5-4,TRBJ1-2,TGTGCCAGCAGCTCCCGGGCCCAGGGAGGCTATGGCTACACCTTC,CASSSRAQGGYGYTF
TRBD2,few,TRBV7-2,TRBJ2-5,TGTGCCAGCAGCCTCAGCGGGACTAGTGAGAAGACCCAGTACTTC,CASSLSGTSEKTQYF
TRBD2,few,TRBV11-3,TRBJ2-1,TGTGCCAGCAGCTGGGCGGGAGGGCAAGGTGAGCAGTTCTTC,CASSWAGGQGEQFF
NA,NA,TRBV7-8,TRBJ2-5,TGTGCCAGCAGCACCACGATCCGGACAGCGCAAGAGACCCAGTACTTC,CASSTTIRTAQETQYF
NA,few,TRBV19,TRBJ1-5,TGTGCCAGTAGTATAGTGGGGGGGGCCGGGGCCGGTAGCAATCAGCCCCAGCATTTT,CASSIVGGAGAGSNQPQHF
TRBD2,NA,TRBV15,TRBJ2-7,TGTGCCACCAGCAGGGGTCGGACTAGCGGTGCCTACGAGCAGTACTTC,CATSRGRTSGAYEQYF
TRBD1,NA,TRBV5-1,TRBJ2-5,TGCGCCAGCAGCCCCGGAGGACAGGGGGCCACAGGGACCCAGTACTTC,CASSPGGQGATGTQYF
NA,NA,TRBV5-4,TRBJ1-2,TGTGCCAGCAGACTTGCGCAGGGTAGACGAGCTAACTATGGCTACACCTTC,CASRLAQGRRANYGYTF
TRBD2,NA,TRBV5-1,TRBJ2-1,TGCGCCAGCAGCTCTAGCGGCAACTCCTACAATGAGCAGTTCTTC,CASSSSGNSYNEQFF
TRBD2,NA,TRBV11-1,TRBJ2-2,TGTGCCAGCAGCTTAGAACTAGCGGGGAACACCGGGGAGCTGTTTTTT,CASSLELAGNTGELFF
NA,NA,TRBV7-2,TRBJ2-7,TGTGCCAGCAGCTCAGCGGGTCTCCGGGACAGTTCCTACGAGCAGTACTTC,CASSSAGLRDSSYEQYF
NA,once,TRBV7-8,TRBJ2-3,TGTGCCAGCAGCTTAGTTGGGGGCCCCGGGGTTCAGTATTTT,CASSLVGGPGVQYF
TRBD1,NA,TRBV6-6,TRBJ1-2,TGTGCCAGCAGTTACTCGGGACAGACAATTAACTATGGCTACACCTTC,CASSYSGQTINYGYTF
TRBD1,NA,TRBV28,TRBJ2-5,TGTGCCAGCAGTTTAGCTTCGACAGGGCAGGAGACCCAGTACTTC,CASSLASTGQETQYF
TRBD1,NA,TRBV4-1,TRBJ2-6,TGCGCCAGCAGCCAACCCGGACAGGGCTGGGCCAACGTCCTGACTTTC,CASSQPGQGWANVLTF
NA,NA,TRBV2,TRBJ2-1,TGTGCCAGTAGGACTATCTCCAATGAGCAGTTCTTC,CASRTISNEQFF
NA,NA,TRBV19,TRBJ1-6,TGTGCCAGTAGGACTGACTCTAGTAATTCACCCCTCCACTTT,CASRTDSSNSPLHF
NA,many,TRBV11-3,TRBJ1-1,TGTGCCAGCAACAAACAGAGGGAGAGCGTTGAAGCTTTCTTT,CASNKQRESVEAFF
TRBD2,NA,TRBV5-6,TRBJ2-1,TGTGCCAGCAGCCCCGGACTAGCGGGGGCCCACTCCTACAATGAGCAGTTCTTC,CASSPGLAGAHSYNEQFF
NA,NA,TRBV5-1,TRBJ1-2,TGCGCCAGCAGCTTGGGTCAGGGTTTTGGTTATGGCTACACCTTC,CASSLGQGFGYGYTF
NA,NA,TRBV20-1,TRBJ2-5,TGCAGTGCTAGACGCCAAGAGACCCAGTACTTC,CSARRQETQYF